This T cell receptor beta chain was documented in a study of T cells in Graves' hyperthyroidism and ophthalmopathy (dated by TCRdb to between 2019 and 2020). Regarding the study in general: Peripheral blood was collected at initial diagnosis, before any treatment. After blood sampling, hyperthyroidism patients were treated with methimazole at a starting dose of 30 mg daily, and ophthalmopathy patients were treated with high-dose intravenous methylprednisolone. In roughly six Graves' hyperthyroidism patients, the study also compared T-cell repertoires from thyroid tissue with T-cell repertoires from blood. Whether ophthalmopathy could be predicted prospectively was tested in an independent validation cohort made up of about 20 hyperthyroidism patients plus 17 patients who later progressed to ophthalmopathy. The paper reports TCR Vbeta CDR3 sequencing of roughly 140 peripheral blood samples: some 44 ophthalmopathy, over 70 hyperthyroidism and around 17 progressor patients. To identify distinguishing TCR V-J signatures, a discovery cohort of 100 patients was used, comprising some 45 with Graves' ophthalmopathy and approximately 58 with stable Graves' hyperthyroidism. The 100 or so discovery patients were randomly divided into training and test sets at a 7:3 ratio.

The germline V gene provides CDR1 SGHRS and CDR2 YFSETQ. The CDR3 measures 14 amino acids from cysteine to phenylalanine. Only the CDR3 DNA stays, 42 bases, in frame from base 1. Between the V and J ends, shortened by 4 bases and 7 bases respectively, the junction contains 14 bases. Moderately to severely active disease, a Clinical Activity Score of at least 3, a NOSPECS grade of at least 4, and a duration under 3 months were present in ophthalmopathy patients. Any patient with an uncontrolled infection, another autoimmune disease, pregnancy or lactation was excluded. Diagnoses were established on the basis of clinical symptoms, serum thyroxine and TRAb, thyroid ultrasound, and orbital computed tomography. PBMCs were separated from roughly 10 ml of fresh peripheral blood using Ficoll-Paque density gradient centrifugation. Total RNA was extracted using Trizol reagent, and RNA quality was assessed on an Agilent 2100 Bioanalyzer.

TCR beta CDR3 regions were amplified from RNA transcripts. A first-round RT-PCR of the TCR CDR3 used the HTBI primer set with the Qiagen OneStep RT-PCR kit. Libraries were constructed in a second round of multiplex PCR, after which size selection and purification were carried out. Sequencing of the libraries was done on an Illumina HiSeq2000 using paired-end 100 bp reads. The authors' analysis ran thus. SOAPnuke was used to process the raw data, removing reads that contained adapters or uncalled bases, had a mean Phred below 15, or lacked an exact match to the constant primer or identifier. High-quality paired reads were merged using COPE v1.2.5, and each unique nucleotide sequence was defined as a clonotype. MiTCR v1.1 was used to align the clonotypes against IMGT TRBV, TRBD and TRBJ reference segments. The analysis included only V-J combinations with a frequency above 0.0001, which together covered around 99% of the repertoires. The TCS score was defined as F50 (clonal expansion) divided by E x V (chaos), with BLOSUM62-based TCRdist calculated between CDR3 peptides within each V-J. Welch's t-statistics and random forest reduced several hundred V-J features to 13, which were used in a naive Bayes classifier (R e1071). The Morisita-Horn index was used to measure how similar the thyroid and blood repertoires were. The public reads were reanalyzed by TCRdb: fastp trimming at Q25, MiXCR alignment, in-frame beta chains only. Rows with one shared CDR3 protein collapse into an entry with the most common genes and DNA. These V and J calls rely on TCRdb rather than the paper's analysis. The table for this sample lists more than 500,000 distinct CDR3 sequences; 14% to 15% of them were counted only once. The ten largest make up around 4.5% of the sample.

Paper-wide results and their limitations: Sample size was not statistically predetermined, and blinding of investigators to group allocation was not performed. During validation, the model predicted progression to ophthalmopathy a median of about 6.5 months ahead of onset, with almost 71% sensitivity and less than 85% specificity. Blood samples also contained most of the expanded thyroid clonotypes (frequency above 0.001), which suggests that blood repertoires may reflect thyroid immune responses. In cross-validation, a model built on a 13 V-J signature told ophthalmopathy apart from stable hyperthyroidism with under 90% sensitivity and around 84% specificity, and in testing the same model reached 80%/75%.

As to this clonotype: It has no known antigen specificity. Base-call qualities are not available, and no considerably larger clone is one nucleotide away.

The specimen sequenced was blood. This clonotype was sampled from a middle-aged woman with Graves' ophthalmopathy. The chain is made from TRBV5-1 and TRBJ2-2; a weak D assignment points to TRBD1 (5 bases agree). The CDR3 reads as follows: CASSVAGQGGELFF. The DNA sequence reads TGCGCCAGCAGCGTCGCAGGGCAGGGCGGGGAGCTGTTTTTT.